A selection of T cell receptor beta chains follows, all from one sample in a study of shared clonotypes between healthy human individuals. This table comes from immunoSEQ multiplex PCR, and its TCRdb copy is limited to in-frame clones, with some not included. This table has some 2,100,000 clones, roughly 95% appearing once. The sequencing input was naive CD4+ T cells sorted from blood. All receptors derive from a man aged 18 to 30 in good health. CDR3s leave out the opening cysteine and the closing phenylalanine or tryptophan.

>TRBV19|TRBJ2-2
ASSLYPSNTGELF
>TRBV5-1|TRBJ1-6
ASSLTEQAYGNSPLH
>TRBV6-5|TRBJ2-7
ASSYSQEGEQY
>TRBV28|TRBJ2-4
ASSLRGELAKNIQY
>TRBV6-5|TRBJ1-1
ASSRTGGTAAF
>TRBV12-5|TRBJ2-5
ASGGWETQY
>TRBV6-6|TRBJ1-4
ASNRQANEKLF
>TRBV2|TRBJ2-3
ASSERRVADTQY
>TRBV18|TRBJ2-3
ASSPGRKPLTDTQY
>TRBV18|TRBJ2-7
ASSAGGDEQY
>TRBV5-1|TRBJ1-1
ASSVSGVNTEAF
>TRBV19|TRBJ2-7
ASSRTSGSPYEQY
>TRBV18|TRBJ1-1
ASSTTGTGIMNTEAF
>TRBV6-1|TRBJ1-3
ASSQISGNTIY
>TRBV5-1|TRBJ2-7
ASSFGTGPYEQY
>TRBV18|TRBJ2-1
ASSPPTVAGNEQF
>TRBV5-4|TRBJ2-3
ASSSRGASTDTQY
>TRBV5-1|TRBJ2-2
ASSPGQVGGELF
>TRBV30|TRBJ2-5
AWSKRRGLAAKETQY
>TRBV10-2|TRBJ2-5
ASSESRGRGETQY